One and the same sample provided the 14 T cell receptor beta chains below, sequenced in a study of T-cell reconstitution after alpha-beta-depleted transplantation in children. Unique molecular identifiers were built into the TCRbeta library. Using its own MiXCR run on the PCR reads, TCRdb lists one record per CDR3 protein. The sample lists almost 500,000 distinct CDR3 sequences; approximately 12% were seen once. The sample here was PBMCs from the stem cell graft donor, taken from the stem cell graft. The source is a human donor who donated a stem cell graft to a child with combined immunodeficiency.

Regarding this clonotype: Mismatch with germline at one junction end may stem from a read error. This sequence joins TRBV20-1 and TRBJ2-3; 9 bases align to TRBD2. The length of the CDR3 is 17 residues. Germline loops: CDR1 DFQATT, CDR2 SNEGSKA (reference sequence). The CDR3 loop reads CCASGLAGSFSTDTQYF. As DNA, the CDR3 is TGCTGTGCTAGCGGCCTAGCGGGGAGTTTCAGCACAGATACGCAGTATTTT.

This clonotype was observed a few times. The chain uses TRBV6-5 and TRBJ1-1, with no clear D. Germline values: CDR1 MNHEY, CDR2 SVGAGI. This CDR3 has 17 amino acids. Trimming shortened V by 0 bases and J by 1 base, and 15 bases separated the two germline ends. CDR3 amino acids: CASSYSTQPRRNTEAFF. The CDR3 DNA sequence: TGTGCCAGCAGTTACTCTACTCAGCCACGAAGGAACACTGAAGCTTTCTTT.

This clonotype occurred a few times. Here the CDR3 DNA reads TGTGCCAGCAGCGGTATTAGCGGGGTATACAATGAGCAGTTCTTC. It translates to CASSGISGVYNEQFF. The rearrangement links TRBV7-2 to TRBJ2-1, with 8 bases matching TRBD2. The CDR3 is 15 amino acids. The V gene's germline CDR1 is SGHTA and CDR2 FQGNSA. After removal of 5 bases from V and 4 bases from J, the junction contained 7 bases not matched to a gene.

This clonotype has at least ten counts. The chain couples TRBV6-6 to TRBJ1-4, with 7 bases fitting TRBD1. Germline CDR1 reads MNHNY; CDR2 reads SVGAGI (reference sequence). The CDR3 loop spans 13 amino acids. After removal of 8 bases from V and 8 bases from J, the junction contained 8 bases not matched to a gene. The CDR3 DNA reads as TGTGCCAGCTACCCCGGGACAGAAGAAAAACTGTTTTTT. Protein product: CASYPGTEEKLFF.

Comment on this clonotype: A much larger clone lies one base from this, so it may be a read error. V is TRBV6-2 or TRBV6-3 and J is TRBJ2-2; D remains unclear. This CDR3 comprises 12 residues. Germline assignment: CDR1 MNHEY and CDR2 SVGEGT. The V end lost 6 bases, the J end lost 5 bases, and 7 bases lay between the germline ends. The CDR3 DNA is TGTGCCAGCAGGCAGAGTACCGGGGAGCTGTTTTTT. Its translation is CASRQSTGELFF.

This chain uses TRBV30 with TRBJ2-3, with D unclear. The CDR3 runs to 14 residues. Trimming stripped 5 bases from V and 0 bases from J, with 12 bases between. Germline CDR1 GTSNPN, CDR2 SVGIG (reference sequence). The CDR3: CAWASRPSTDTQYF. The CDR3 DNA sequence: TGTGCCTGGGCCTCGAGGCCTAGCACAGATACGCAGTATTTT. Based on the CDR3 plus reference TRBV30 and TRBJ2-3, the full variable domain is SQTIHQWPATLVQPVGSPLSLECTVEGTSNPNLYWYRQAAGRGLQLLFYSVGIGQISSEVPQNLSASRPQDRQFILSSKKLLLSDSGFYLCAWASRPSTDTQYFGPGTRLTVL.

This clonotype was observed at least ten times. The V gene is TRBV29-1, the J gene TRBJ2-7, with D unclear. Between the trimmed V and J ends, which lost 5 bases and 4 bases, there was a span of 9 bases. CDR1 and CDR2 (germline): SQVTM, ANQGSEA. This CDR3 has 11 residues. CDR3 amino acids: CSVSVGYEQYF. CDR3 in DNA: TGCAGCGTTTCAGTGGGATACGAGCAGTACTTC.

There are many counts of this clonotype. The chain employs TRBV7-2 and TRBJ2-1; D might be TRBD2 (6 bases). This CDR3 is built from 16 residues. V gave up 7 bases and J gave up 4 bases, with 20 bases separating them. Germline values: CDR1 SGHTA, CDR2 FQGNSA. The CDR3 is CASTTMWREDYNEQFF. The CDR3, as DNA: TGTGCCAGCACCACGATGTGGCGGGAAGATTACAATGAGCAGTTCTTC.

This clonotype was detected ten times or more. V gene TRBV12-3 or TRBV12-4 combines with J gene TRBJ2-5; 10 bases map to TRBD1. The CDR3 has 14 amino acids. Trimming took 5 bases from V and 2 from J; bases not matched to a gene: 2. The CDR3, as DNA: TGTGCCAGCAGTGAGGGACAGGGGCAAGAGACCCAGTACTTC. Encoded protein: CASSEGQGQETQYF.

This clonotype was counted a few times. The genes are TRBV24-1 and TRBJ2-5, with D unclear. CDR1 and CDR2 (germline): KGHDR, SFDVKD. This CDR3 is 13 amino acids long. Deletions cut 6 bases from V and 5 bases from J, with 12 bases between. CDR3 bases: TGTGCCACCAGTCGGAGTCCCAGTGAGACCCAGTACTTC. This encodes CATSRSPSETQYF.

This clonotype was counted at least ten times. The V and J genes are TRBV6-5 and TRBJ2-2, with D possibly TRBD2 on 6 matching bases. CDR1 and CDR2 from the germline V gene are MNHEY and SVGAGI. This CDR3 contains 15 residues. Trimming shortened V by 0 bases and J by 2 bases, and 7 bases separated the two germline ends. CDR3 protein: CASSYSSGNTGELFF. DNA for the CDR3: TGTGCCAGCAGTTACTCTAGCGGAAACACCGGGGAGCTGTTTTTT.

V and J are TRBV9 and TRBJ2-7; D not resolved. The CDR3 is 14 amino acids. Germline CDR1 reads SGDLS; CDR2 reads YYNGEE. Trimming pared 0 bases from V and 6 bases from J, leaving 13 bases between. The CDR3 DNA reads TGTGCCAGCAGCGTAGTGGCAGGCGGCAGCGAGCAGTACTTC. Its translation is CASSVVAGGSEQYF.

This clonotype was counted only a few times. The CDR3 is CASSQDLRMGSVGSGEQFF. The DNA of the CDR3 is TGCGCCAGCAGCCAAGATCTTCGTATGGGGAGTGTCGGGAGCGGTGAGCAGTTCTTC. The chain couples TRBV4-3 to TRBJ2-1; D is possibly TRBD2 (6 bases). V shed 0 bases and J shed 9 bases, with 27 bases lying between them. Germline loops: CDR1 LGHNA, CDR2 YSLEER. The CDR3 length is 19 residues.

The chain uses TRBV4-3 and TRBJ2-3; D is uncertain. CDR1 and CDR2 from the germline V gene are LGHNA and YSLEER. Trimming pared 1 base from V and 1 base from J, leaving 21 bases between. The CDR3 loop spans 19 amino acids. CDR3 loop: CASSQGCRGMGYGTDTQYF. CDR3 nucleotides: TGCGCCAGCAGCCAAGGGTGCCGCGGTATGGGGTACGGCACAGATACGCAGTATTTT.